Shown below are 9 T cell receptor beta chains from a single sample sequenced in a study of circulating and synovial CD4+ cells in juvenile arthritis. Generated by immunoSEQ multiplex PCR, the TCRdb table keeps only in-frame clones and is missing some. The data show about 36,000 clones, approximately 96% seen once. The sample taken for sequencing was CD4+ T cells from blood. The receptors here all came from a human donor with juvenile idiopathic arthritis.

This chain uses TRBV29-1 with TRBJ2-7; 8 bases align to TRBD1. Germline V lookup: CDR1 SQVTM, CDR2 ANQGSEA. This CDR3 region has 14 residues. V lost 2 bases and J lost 6; bases outside the gene matches: 9. The CDR3 protein is CSVEFGQGRSEQYF. Written as DNA, the CDR3 is TGCAGCGTTGAATTCGGACAGGGCCGAAGCGAGCAGTACTTC.

V gene TRBV29-1 combines with J gene TRBJ2-2, with 8 bases aligning to TRBD1. V was clipped by 6 bases and J by 2 bases; unmatched bases: 5. CDR1 and CDR2 (germline): SQVTM, ANQGSEA. The CDR3 is 14 amino acids. CDR3 coding DNA: TGCAGCGTCCTGACAGGGGTTAACACCGGGGAGCTGTTTTTT. Amino acids: CSVLTGVNTGELFF.

This chain joins TRBV7-2 and TRBJ2-1; 10 bases map to TRBD2. The CDR3 sequence is 15 residues long. In germline, CDR1 is SGHTA, CDR2 FQGNSA. The ends lost 2 bases at V and 7 bases at J; junction bases unmatched: 5. CDR3: CASSLTSGVGNEQFF. CDR3 sequence (DNA): TGTGCCAGCAGCTTAACTAGCGGGGTGGGAAATGAGCAGTTCTTC.

The chain recombines TRBV7-2 with TRBJ2-7, with TRBD2 matching over 11 bases. Losses at the gene ends were 3 bases for V and 3 bases for J; bases not matched to a gene: 7. From germline, CDR1 is SGHTA and CDR2 FQGNSA. The CDR3 is made up of 16 amino acids. CDR3: CASSFLAGGAIYEQYF. The CDR3, as DNA: TGTGCCAGCAGCTTCCTAGCGGGGGGCGCCATCTACGAGCAGTACTTC. The full variable domain, completed using reference TRBV7-2 and TRBJ2-7, is GAGVSQSPSNKVTEKGKDVELRCDPISGHTALYWYRQSLGQGLEFLIYFQGNSAPDKSGLPSDRFSAERTGGSVSTLTIQRTQQEDSAVYLCASSFLAGGAIYEQYFGPGTRLTVT.

The chain joins TRBV5-1 to TRBJ1-1; the D is unclear. V lost 4 bases, J lost 1 base, and 8 bases lay in between. The CDR3 consists of 13 residues. Germline V CDR1 and CDR2: SGHRS, YFSETQ. The CDR3 coding sequence is TGCGCCAGCAGCCTACAGCCGAACACTGAAGCTTTCTTT. The encoded protein is CASSLQPNTEAFF.

The gene calls are TRBV7-2 and TRBJ2-7; tentatively, D is TRBD1 (7 bases). The length of the CDR3 is 15 residues. V lost 2 bases and J lost 1, with 12 bases in between. Per the germline V gene, CDR1 is SGHTA and CDR2 is FQGNSA. CDR3 sequence: CASSLQGGPSYEQYF. The CDR3 coding sequence is TGTGCCAGCAGCTTACAGGGGGGTCCATCCTACGAGCAGTACTTC.

V gene TRBV18 combines with J gene TRBJ1-2; D perhaps matches TRBD1 (5 bases). Germline CDR1 is KGHSH and CDR2 is LQKENI. The CDR3 is made up of 17 amino acids. Trimming left V 3 bases short and J 3 bases short, with 20 bases between. CDR3 sequence: CASSPTNYQGRDYGYTF. As DNA, the CDR3 is TGTGCCAGCTCACCGACAAATTACCAGGGAAGGGACTATGGCTACACCTTC.

The chain has TRBV4-1 and TRBJ1-4; unclear D gene. The CDR3 contains 17 residues. The germline gives CDR1 MGHRA, CDR2 YSYEKL. Trimming pared 3 bases from V and 0 bases from J, leaving 14 bases between. The CDR3 nucleotides are TGCGCCAGCAGCCACCCCCCCCTTCAGGCAACTAATGAAAAACTGTTTTTT. This gives the protein CASSHPPLQATNEKLFF.

The chain is built from TRBV5-5 and TRBJ1-1; D unresolved. The CDR3 covers 12 residues. From germline, CDR1 is SGHKS and CDR2 YYEKEE (reference sequence). V shed 2 bases and J shed 6 bases, with 8 bases lying between them. CDR3 in DNA: TGTGCCAGCAGCTTACAGACCTCTGAAGCTTTCTTT. Translated: CASSLQTSEAFF.